This T cell receptor (beta chain) was observed in a study of T cell repertoires in cytomegalovirus infection (dated by TCRdb to about 2019). Looking at the study overall: Alongside well-studied HLA-B-restricted epitopes, the peptide stimulations were aimed at recently identified HLA-C-restricted CMV epitopes, whose presentation resists viral immunomodulation. Donor HLA type was relevant to the analysis, as public TCR beta signatures indicated carriage of CMV infection together with the matching HLA type.

In the germline V gene (reference sequence), CDR1 corresponds to SEHNR and CDR2 to FQNEAQ. The CDR3 runs 16 amino acids, cysteine and phenylalanine included. Only CDR3 DNA is held: 48 bases, read in frame from base 1. Trimmed from V: 5 bases; trimmed from J: 5 bases; junction bases lacking a gene match: 10. What this sample's treatment or condition label stands for: in vitro stimulation with specific CMV peptide epitopes to enrich CMV-specific T cells. This clonotype showed up many times. No antigen is known for it. No much larger clone exists at a distance of one base, and base qualities are not known. The sample was run on an Illumina HiSeq 1500. Using fastp trimming at Q25 and MiXCR clonotype assembly, TCRdb reanalyzed the public sequencing data and kept in-frame beta chains. A single entry per CDR3 protein holds the most common genes and DNA from its merged rows. In all, the sample holds about 890,000 distinct CDR3 sequences, and under 40% of those were seen once. The leading ten clones occupy 10% to 15% of the sample.

What the authors observed across the whole study: The ex vivo response was dominated by HLA-C-restricted CMV-specific TCR beta clonotypes, which also provided the single most frequent clonotype in two of eight donors. Carriers of CMV infection plus the relevant HLA type were discriminated by the cumulative frequency of public TCR beta family members in the study cohort and in an independent roughly 370-donor cohort.

The clonotype originates from a human donor in good health (CMV status not recorded). Some clones in this sample may be carry-over from other donors' samples. Sequencing was performed on cultured CD8+ T cells from PBMCs, taken from culture after CMV antigen stimulation. The chain is made from TRBV7-9 and TRBJ2-1; the junction holds 9 bases that match TRBD1. The CDR3 is CASSPPDRGYDNEQFF. The bases are TGTGCCAGCAGCCCCCCGGACAGGGGCTACGACAATGAGCAGTTCTTC.